These T cell receptor beta chains were read from a single sample in a study of blood T cell repertoires in COVID-19. Using immunoSEQ multiplex PCR, the repertoire was profiled, and TCRdb retains in-frame clones only, with some absent. Here the sample spans approximately 150,000 clones, 80% to 85% being singletons. Sequenced sample: PBMCs or T cells enriched from blood (not recorded which). The receptors shown here come from a man aged 65 to 85 who had been exposed to COVID-19. CDR3s include the opening cysteine and the closing phenylalanine or tryptophan. A D gene is named only where the DNA matches it firmly. A row's size may be missing; if present it is once, few, many or a size class.

d_call: TRBD2; clone_size: .; v_call: TRBV5-4; j_call: TRBJ2-1; cdr3_nt: TGTGCCAGCAGCTTGGGCGGGAGCGGTAATGAGCAGTTCTTC; cdr3_aa: CASSLGGSGNEQFF
d_call: TRBD2; clone_size: .; v_call: TRBV7-3; j_call: TRBJ2-7; cdr3_nt: TGTGCCAGCAGCTTAAGGAGCGGGGGGCTTTCCTACGAGCAGTACTTC; cdr3_aa: CASSLRSGGLSYEQYF
d_call: TRBD2; clone_size: once; v_call: TRBV27; j_call: TRBJ2-2; cdr3_nt: TGTGCCAGCAGTTTAAAGGGCGGGAGAGCAAACACCGGGGAGCTGTTTTTT; cdr3_aa: CASSLKGGRANTGELFF
d_call: TRBD1; clone_size: few; v_call: TRBV6-2/TRBV6-3; j_call: TRBJ2-7; cdr3_nt: TGTGCCAGCAGTCGGACAGGGTTCTCCTACGAGCAGTACTTC; cdr3_aa: CASSRTGFSYEQYF
d_call: TRBD1; clone_size: .; v_call: TRBV5-6; j_call: TRBJ1-2; cdr3_nt: TGTGCCAGCAGCTTGGGGACAGGGCCTAGACTCTATGGCTACACCTTC; cdr3_aa: CASSLGTGPRLYGYTF
d_call: TRBD1; clone_size: .; v_call: TRBV2; j_call: TRBJ1-2; cdr3_nt: TGTGCCAGCAGTGAACCGGGGACAGGTCAGGGCGGCTACACCTTC; cdr3_aa: CASSEPGTGQGGYTF
d_call: .; clone_size: .; v_call: TRBV3-1/TRBV3-2; j_call: TRBJ1-4; cdr3_nt: TGTGCCGCTGGTTCTCCAGGGACTAATGAAAAACTGTTTTTT; cdr3_aa: CAAGSPGTNEKLFF
d_call: .; clone_size: .; v_call: TRBV13; j_call: TRBJ2-5; cdr3_nt: TGTGCCAGCAGCTTAGGACGAGGGCTTCAAGAGACCCAGTACTTC; cdr3_aa: CASSLGRGLQETQYF
d_call: TRBD1; clone_size: .; v_call: TRBV6-2/TRBV6-3; j_call: TRBJ1-5; cdr3_nt: TGTGCCAGCAGTTACCCCGGGACAGGGGCAAAAAATCAGCCCCAGCATTTT; cdr3_aa: CASSYPGTGAKNQPQHF
d_call: .; clone_size: .; v_call: TRBV25-1; j_call: TRBJ1-1; cdr3_nt: TGTGCCAGCAGCTCAGGGAACACTGAAGCTTTCTTT; cdr3_aa: CASSSGNTEAFF
d_call: .; clone_size: .; v_call: TRBV19; j_call: TRBJ1-1; cdr3_nt: TGTGCCAGTAGTATAGACTTTTACACTGAAGCTTTCTTT; cdr3_aa: CASSIDFYTEAFF
d_call: TRBD1; clone_size: .; v_call: TRBV30; j_call: TRBJ1-5; cdr3_nt: TGTGCCTGGATTAGCTCCCGGACAGGGAGAGGGGGAGACAATCAGCCCCAGCATTTT; cdr3_aa: CAWISSRTGRGGDNQPQHF
d_call: TRBD1; clone_size: .; v_call: TRBV4-2; j_call: TRBJ2-7; cdr3_nt: TGTGCCAGCAGCCCCCTCGGGGACAGGGTGAACGAGCAGTACTTC; cdr3_aa: CASSPLGDRVNEQYF
d_call: TRBD2; clone_size: once; v_call: TRBV25-1; j_call: TRBJ2-7; cdr3_nt: TGTGCCAGCAGTGATAGCGGGAGAAGCGACGAGCAGTACTTC; cdr3_aa: CASSDSGRSDEQYF
d_call: TRBD1; clone_size: .; v_call: TRBV19; j_call: TRBJ2-2; cdr3_nt: TGTGCGTCAAACCAGGGGGCCGCGAACACCGGGGAGCTGTTTTTT; cdr3_aa: CASNQGAANTGELFF
d_call: TRBD1; clone_size: .; v_call: TRBV2; j_call: TRBJ1-5; cdr3_nt: TGTGCCAGCATGGGGGACAGGGCGCCCAAAAATCAGCCCCAGCATTTT; cdr3_aa: CASMGDRAPKNQPQHF
d_call: .; clone_size: .; v_call: TRBV7-2; j_call: TRBJ2-2; cdr3_nt: TGTGCCAGCAGGCCCACAGGGACCGGGGAGCTGTTTTTT; cdr3_aa: CASRPTGTGELFF
d_call: .; clone_size: few; v_call: TRBV28; j_call: TRBJ1-5; cdr3_nt: TGTGCCAGCAGTTCGGTGACAGAAGGGGGACAGCCCCAGCATTTT; cdr3_aa: CASSSVTEGGQPQHF
d_call: TRBD1; clone_size: few; v_call: TRBV12-3/TRBV12-4; j_call: TRBJ2-2; cdr3_nt: TGTGCTAATCAGGGGGCTGGCGGGGAGCTGTTTTTT; cdr3_aa: CANQGAGGELFF
d_call: .; clone_size: .; v_call: TRBV14; j_call: TRBJ1-2; cdr3_nt: TGTGCCAGCAGCCAAGAATGGACAGTTGCCGGCTACACCTTC; cdr3_aa: CASSQEWTVAGYTF
d_call: .; clone_size: .; v_call: TRBV5-4; j_call: TRBJ1-1; cdr3_nt: TGTGCCAGCAGCTTGGCAGGGGTTGTGAACACTGAAGCTTTCTTT; cdr3_aa: CASSLAGVVNTEAFF
d_call: .; clone_size: .; v_call: TRBV3-1/TRBV3-2; j_call: TRBJ1-5; cdr3_nt: TGTGCCAGCAGCTATGGGAGGACACAGCCCCAGCATTTT; cdr3_aa: CASSYGRTQPQHF
d_call: .; clone_size: .; v_call: TRBV6-5; j_call: TRBJ1-6; cdr3_nt: TGTGCCAGCAGTTATGTTACATTGGGGCGAGAGTCCCTCCACTTT; cdr3_aa: CASSYVTLGRESLHF
d_call: TRBD2; clone_size: .; v_call: TRBV11-2; j_call: TRBJ2-7; cdr3_nt: TGTGCCAGCAGCGTGACTAGCGGGACGTGGGAGCAGTACTTC; cdr3_aa: CASSVTSGTWEQYF
d_call: TRBD2; clone_size: .; v_call: TRBV7-2; j_call: TRBJ2-3; cdr3_nt: TGTGCCAGCAGCTTCCTAGCGGGAGGGGGGGGAGATACGCAGTATTTT; cdr3_aa: CASSFLAGGGGDTQYF